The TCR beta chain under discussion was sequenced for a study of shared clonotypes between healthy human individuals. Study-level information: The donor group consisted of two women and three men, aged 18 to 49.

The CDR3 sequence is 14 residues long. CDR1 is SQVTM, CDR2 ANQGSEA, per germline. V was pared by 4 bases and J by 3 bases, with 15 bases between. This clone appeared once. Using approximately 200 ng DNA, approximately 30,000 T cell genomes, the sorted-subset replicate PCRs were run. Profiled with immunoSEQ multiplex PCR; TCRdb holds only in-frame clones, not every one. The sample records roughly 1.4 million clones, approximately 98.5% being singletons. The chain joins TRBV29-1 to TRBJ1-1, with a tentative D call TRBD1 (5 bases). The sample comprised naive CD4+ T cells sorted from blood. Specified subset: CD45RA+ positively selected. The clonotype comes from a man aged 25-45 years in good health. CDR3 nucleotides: TGCAGCGTTGGGTCCAGGGCAGTTTACACTGAAGCTTTCTTT. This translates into CSVGSRAVYTEAFF.